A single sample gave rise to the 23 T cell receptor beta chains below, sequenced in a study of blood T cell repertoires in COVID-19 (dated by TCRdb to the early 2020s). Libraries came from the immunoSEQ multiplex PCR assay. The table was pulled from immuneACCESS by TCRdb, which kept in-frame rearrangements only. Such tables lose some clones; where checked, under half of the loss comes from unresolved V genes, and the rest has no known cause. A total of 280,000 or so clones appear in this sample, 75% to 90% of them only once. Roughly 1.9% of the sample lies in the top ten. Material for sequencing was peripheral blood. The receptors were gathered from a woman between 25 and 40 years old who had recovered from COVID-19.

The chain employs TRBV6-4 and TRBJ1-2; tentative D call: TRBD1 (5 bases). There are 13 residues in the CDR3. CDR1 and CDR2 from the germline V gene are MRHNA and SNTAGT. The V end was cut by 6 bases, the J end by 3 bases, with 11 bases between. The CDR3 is CASRGGTDYGYTF. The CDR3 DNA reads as TGTGCCAGCAGGGGGGGGACGGACTATGGCTACACCTTC.

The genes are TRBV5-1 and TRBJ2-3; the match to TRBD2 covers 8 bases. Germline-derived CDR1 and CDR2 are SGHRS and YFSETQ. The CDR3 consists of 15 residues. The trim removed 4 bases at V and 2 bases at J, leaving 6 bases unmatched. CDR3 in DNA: TGCGCCAGCAGCAGTTTAGCGGGGTACACAGATACGCAGTATTTT. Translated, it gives CASSSLAGYTDTQYF.

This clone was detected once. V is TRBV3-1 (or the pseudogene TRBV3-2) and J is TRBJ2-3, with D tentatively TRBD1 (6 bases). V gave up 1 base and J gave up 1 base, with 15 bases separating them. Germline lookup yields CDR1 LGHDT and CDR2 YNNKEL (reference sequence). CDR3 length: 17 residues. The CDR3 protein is CASSQVWEQGRTDTQYF. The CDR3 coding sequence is TGTGCCAGCAGCCAAGTTTGGGAACAGGGACGCACAGATACGCAGTATTTT.

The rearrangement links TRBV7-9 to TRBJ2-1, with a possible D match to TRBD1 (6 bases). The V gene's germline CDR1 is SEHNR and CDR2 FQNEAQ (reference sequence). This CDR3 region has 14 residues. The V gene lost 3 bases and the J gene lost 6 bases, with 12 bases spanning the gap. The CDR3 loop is CASSLRGMGNEQFF. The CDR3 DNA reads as TGTGCCAGCAGCTTGAGGGGGATGGGCAATGAGCAGTTCTTC.

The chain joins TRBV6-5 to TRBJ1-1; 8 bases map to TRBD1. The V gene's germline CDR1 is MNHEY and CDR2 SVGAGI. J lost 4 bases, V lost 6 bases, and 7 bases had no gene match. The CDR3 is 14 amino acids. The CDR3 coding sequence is TGTGCCAGCAGCTTGACAGGGGAAATCACTGAAGCTTTCTTT. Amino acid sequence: CASSLTGEITEAFF.

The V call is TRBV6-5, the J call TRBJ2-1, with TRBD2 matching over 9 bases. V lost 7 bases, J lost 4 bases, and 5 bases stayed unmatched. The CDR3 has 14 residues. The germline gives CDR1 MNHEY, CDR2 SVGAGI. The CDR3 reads CASTRGRGYNEQFF. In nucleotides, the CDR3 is TGTGCCAGCACTCGCGGGAGGGGTTACAATGAGCAGTTCTTC.

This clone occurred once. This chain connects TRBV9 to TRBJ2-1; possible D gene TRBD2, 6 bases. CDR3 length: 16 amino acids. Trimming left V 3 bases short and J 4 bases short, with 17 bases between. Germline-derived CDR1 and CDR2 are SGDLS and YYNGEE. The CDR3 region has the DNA TGTGCCAGCAGCGCTAGCGCGTCGCCGAAATACAATGAGCAGTTCTTC. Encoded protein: CASSASASPKYNEQFF. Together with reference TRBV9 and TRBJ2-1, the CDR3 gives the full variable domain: DSGVTQTPKHLITATGQRVTLRCSPRSGDLSVYWYQQSLDQGLQFLIQYYNGEERAKGNILERFSAQQFPDLHSELNLSSLELGDSALYFCASSASASPKYNEQFFGPGTRLTVL.

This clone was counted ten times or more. Here the CDR3 reads CATSDSGQYNEQFF. Written as DNA, the CDR3 is TGTGCCACCAGTGATTCTGGACAGTACAATGAGCAGTTCTTC. J is TRBJ2-1 and V is TRBV24-1, with D possibly being TRBD1 (6 bases). This CDR3 has 14 residues. V lost 2 bases, J lost 4 bases, and 8 bases lay in between. Germline CDR1 reads KGHDR; CDR2 reads SFDVKD.

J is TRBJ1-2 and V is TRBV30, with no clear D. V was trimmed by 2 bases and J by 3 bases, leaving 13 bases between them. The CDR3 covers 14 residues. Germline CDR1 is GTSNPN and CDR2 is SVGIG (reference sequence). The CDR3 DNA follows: TGTGCCTGGAGTAAGGGAGGGCAATACTATGGCTACACCTTC. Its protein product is CAWSKGGQYYGYTF.

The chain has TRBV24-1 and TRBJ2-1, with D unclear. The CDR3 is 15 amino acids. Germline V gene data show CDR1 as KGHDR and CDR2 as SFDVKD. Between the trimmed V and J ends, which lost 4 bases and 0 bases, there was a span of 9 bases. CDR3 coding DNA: TGTGCCACCAGTGAACCTATAGCCTCCTACAATGAGCAGTTCTTC. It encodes CATSEPIASYNEQFF.

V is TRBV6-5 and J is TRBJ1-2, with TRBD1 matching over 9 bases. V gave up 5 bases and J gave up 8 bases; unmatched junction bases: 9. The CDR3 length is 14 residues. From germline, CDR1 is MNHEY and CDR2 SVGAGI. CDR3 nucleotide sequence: TGTGCCAGCAGTCGCTCACAGGGGGCGGAAGGCTACACCTTC. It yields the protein CASSRSQGAEGYTF.

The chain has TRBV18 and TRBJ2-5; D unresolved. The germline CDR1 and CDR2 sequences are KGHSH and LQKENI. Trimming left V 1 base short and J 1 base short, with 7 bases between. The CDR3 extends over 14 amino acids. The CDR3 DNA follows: TGTGCCAGCTCACCACTCCCAGGCCAAGAGACCCAGTACTTC. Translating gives CASSPLPGQETQYF.

The CDR3 is CASSHSSYEQYF. In DNA, the CDR3 is TGTGCCAGCAGCCATTCGAGCTACGAGCAGTACTTC. V gene TRBV5-5 combines with J gene TRBJ2-7; D not resolved. The length of the CDR3 is 12 residues. V lost 4 bases and J lost 3, with 8 bases in between. The germline gives CDR1 SGHKS, CDR2 YYEKEE (reference sequence).

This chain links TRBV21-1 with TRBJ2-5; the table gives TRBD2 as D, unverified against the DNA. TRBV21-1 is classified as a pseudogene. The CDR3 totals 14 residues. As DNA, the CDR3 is TGTGCCAGCAGCAACGGGAGGGCCTGGGAGACCCAGTACTTC. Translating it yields CASSNGRAWETQYF.

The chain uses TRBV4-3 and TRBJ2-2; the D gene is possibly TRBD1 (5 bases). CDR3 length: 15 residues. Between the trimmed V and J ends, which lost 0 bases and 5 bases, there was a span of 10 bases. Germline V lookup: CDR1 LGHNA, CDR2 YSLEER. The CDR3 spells CASSQETGPTGELFF. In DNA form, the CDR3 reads TGCGCCAGCAGCCAAGAAACAGGACCAACCGGGGAGCTGTTTTTT.

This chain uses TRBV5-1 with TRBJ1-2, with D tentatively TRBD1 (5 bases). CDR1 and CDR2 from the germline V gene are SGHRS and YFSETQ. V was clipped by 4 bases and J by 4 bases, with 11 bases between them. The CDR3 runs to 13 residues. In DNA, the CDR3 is TGCGCCAGCAGCCTCGACAGTTCCTATGGCTACACCTTC. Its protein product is CASSLDSSYGYTF.

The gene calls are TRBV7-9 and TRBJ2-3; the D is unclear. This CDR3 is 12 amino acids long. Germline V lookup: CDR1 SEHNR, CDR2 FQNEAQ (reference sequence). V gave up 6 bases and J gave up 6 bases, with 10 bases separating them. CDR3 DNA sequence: TGTGCCAGCAGTCATAGATCCGATACGCAGTATTTT. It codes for CASSHRSDTQYF.

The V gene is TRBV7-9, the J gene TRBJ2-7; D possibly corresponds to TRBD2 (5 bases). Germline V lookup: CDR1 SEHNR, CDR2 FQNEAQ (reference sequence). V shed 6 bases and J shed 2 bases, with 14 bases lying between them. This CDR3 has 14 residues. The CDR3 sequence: CASSPRSGTYEQYF. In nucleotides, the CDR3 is TGTGCCAGCAGTCCCCGGAGCGGTACCTACGAGCAGTACTTC.

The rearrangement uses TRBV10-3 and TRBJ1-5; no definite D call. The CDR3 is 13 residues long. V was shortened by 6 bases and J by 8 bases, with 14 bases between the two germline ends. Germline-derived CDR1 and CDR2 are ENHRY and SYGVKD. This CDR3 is CAISGRTGEPQHF. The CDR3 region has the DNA TGTGCCATCAGCGGACGGACCGGGGAGCCCCAGCATTTT.

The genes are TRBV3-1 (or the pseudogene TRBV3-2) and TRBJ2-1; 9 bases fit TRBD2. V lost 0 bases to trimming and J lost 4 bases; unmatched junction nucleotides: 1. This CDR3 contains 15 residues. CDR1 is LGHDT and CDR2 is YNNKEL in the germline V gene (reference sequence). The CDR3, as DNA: TGTGCCAGCAGCCAAGAGAGCGGGGGGTACAATGAGCAGTTCTTC. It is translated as CASSQESGGYNEQFF.

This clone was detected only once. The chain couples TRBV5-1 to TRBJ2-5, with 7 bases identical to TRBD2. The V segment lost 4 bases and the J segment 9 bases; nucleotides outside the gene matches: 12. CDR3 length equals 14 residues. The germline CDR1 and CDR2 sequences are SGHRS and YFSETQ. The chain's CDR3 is CASSRAGDTVSQYF. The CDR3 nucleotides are TGCGCCAGCAGCAGGGCGGGAGATACAGTTTCCCAGTACTTC.

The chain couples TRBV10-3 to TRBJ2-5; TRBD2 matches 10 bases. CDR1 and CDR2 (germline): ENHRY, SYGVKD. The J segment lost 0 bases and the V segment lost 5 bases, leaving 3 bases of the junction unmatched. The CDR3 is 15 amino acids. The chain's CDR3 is CAISQAGGNQETQYF. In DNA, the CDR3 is TGTGCCATCAGTCAAGCGGGGGGGAACCAAGAGACCCAGTACTTC.

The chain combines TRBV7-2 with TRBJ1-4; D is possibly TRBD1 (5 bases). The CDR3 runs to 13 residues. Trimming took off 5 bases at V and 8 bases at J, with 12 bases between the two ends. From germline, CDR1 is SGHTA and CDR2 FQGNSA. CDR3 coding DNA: TGTGCCAGCAGCCCCGACCCAGGGGAAAAACTGTTTTTT. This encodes CASSPDPGEKLFF. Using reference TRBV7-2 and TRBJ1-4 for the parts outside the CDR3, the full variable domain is GAGVSQSPSNKVTEKGKDVELRCDPISGHTALYWYRQSLGQGLEFLIYFQGNSAPDKSGLPSDRFSAERTGGSVSTLTIQRTQQEDSAVYLCASSPDPGEKLFFGSGTQLSVL.